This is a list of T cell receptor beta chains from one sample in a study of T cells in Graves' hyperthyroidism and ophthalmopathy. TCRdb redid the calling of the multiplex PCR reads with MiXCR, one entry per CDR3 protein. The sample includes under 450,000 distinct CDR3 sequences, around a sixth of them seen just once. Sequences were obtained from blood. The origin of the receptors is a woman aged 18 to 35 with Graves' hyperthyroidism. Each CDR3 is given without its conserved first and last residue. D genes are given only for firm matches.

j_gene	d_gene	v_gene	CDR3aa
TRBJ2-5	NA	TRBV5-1	ASSPSGRSRLETQY
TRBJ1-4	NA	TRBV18	ASSPGAADEKLF
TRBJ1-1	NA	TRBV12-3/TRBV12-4	ASTGLRTEAF
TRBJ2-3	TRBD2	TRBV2	AGSGGPGSSTQY
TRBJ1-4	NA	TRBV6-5	ASSYSIEATNEKLF
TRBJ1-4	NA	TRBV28	ASSLLGIRDEKLF
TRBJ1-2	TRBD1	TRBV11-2	ASSLRTGVNYGYT
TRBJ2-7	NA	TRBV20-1	SASKRGRSSYEQY
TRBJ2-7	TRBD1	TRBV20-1	SADRASHEQY
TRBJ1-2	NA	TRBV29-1	SVVLRTLTGGYT
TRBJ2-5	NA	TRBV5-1	ASSWPVSLERETQY
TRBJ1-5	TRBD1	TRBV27	ASSYGTVGQPQH
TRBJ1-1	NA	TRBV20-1	SASFNTEAF
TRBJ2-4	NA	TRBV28	ASSPPPYLLAKNIQY
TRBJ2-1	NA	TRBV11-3	ASSARTTSYNEQF
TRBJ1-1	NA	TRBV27	ASSFMTAKNTEAF
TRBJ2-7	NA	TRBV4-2	ASSQAQGLVEQY
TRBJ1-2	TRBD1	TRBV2	ASRADRVRYGYT
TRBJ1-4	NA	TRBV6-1	ASSPGPTGKLF
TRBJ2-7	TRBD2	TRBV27	ASSQTNWAGGSYEQY
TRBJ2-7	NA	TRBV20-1	SASGRSAYEQY
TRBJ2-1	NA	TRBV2	ASSEPRAPFNEQF
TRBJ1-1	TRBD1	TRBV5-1	ASSLVGVVQGSEAF
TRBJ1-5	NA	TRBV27	ASSLSPARGGNQPQH
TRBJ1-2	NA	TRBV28	ASSFAQLAYGYT
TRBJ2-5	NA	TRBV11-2	ASSSYRDSQETQY
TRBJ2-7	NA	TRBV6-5	ASSYSIGLVPGYEQY
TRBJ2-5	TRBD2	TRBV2	ASSEVAGRETQY
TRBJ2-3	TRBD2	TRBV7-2	ASSSLAGGPIVTDTQY
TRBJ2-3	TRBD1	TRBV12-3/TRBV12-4	ASSYSAGGSTDTQY
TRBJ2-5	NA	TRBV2	ASSEGVSAKETQY
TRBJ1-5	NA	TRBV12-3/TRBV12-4	ASRRSNQPQH
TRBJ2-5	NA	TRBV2	ASSEGPLSETQY
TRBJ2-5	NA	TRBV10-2	ASSELPEEETQY
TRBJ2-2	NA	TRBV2	ASKGQGNTGELF
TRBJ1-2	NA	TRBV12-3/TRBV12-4	ASSFRGWYGYT
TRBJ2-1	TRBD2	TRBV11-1	ASSPTPSSGGGVGQF